A single count supports the clone carrying this TCR beta chain. Its antigen remains unidentified. Using immunoSEQ multiplex PCR, the repertoire was profiled, and TCRdb retains in-frame clones only, with some absent. Here the sample spans 2 million to 2.5 million clones, just over 90% being singletons. The trim removed 3 bases at V and 5 bases at J, leaving 3 bases unmatched. This CDR3 contains 13 residues. Germline V gives CDR1 LNHNV, CDR2 YYDKDF (reference sequence). This specimen comes from a study of shared clonotypes between healthy human individuals. Whole-study context: Every donor yielded three CD4 naive, three CD4 memory, two CD8 naive and one CD8 memory plate. Whole-study findings and limits: The naive CD4 repertoires of a few donors were compared, and about 5% of clonotypes were shared.

CD4+ cell separation produced CD45RA+ naive and CD45RA-negative memory subsets. Sequenced input: naive CD4+ T cells from PBMCs. Documented subset: CD45RA+ positively selected. The chain joins TRBV15 to TRBJ1-2, with 7 bases fitting TRBD1. The clonotype originates from a man between 18 and 29 years old in good health. Some clones in this sample may be carry-over from other donors' samples. Here the CDR3 reads CATSRGQLYGYTF. CDR3 DNA sequence: TGTGCCACCAGCAGGGGACAGCTTTATGGCTACACCTTC.